A selection of T cell receptor beta chains follows, all from one sample in a study of cytomegalovirus exposure and HLA in healthy donors. Repertoires were generated with immunoSEQ multiplex PCR, while TCRdb's copy carries only in-frame clones and drops some. The sample has around 110,000 clones, 81% seen once. Sequences were obtained from PBMCs. The source is a woman in her 30s in good health and CMV-seronegative. Both conserved end residues are part of each CDR3. The D gene is left open where the match is weak. Clone size is not always given. Where it is, it says once, few, many or a class for expanded clones.

cdr3_aa cdr3_nt j_call d_call v_call clone_size
CASSIVGGGERYF TGTGCCAGTAGTATAGTTGGCGGTGGCGAGCGGTACTTC TRBJ2-7 . TRBV19 .
CASSRRDQPQHF TGTGCCAGCAGCCGCAGGGATCAGCCCCAGCATTTT TRBJ1-5 . TRBV28 .
CASTRRGTSYEQYF TGTGCCAGCACTCGCCGGGGGACCTCCTACGAGCAGTACTTC TRBJ2-7 . TRBV5-6 .
CASTPGLAGGPTYEQYF TGTGCCAGCACTCCGGGACTAGCGGGAGGGCCGACCTACGAGCAGTACTTC TRBJ2-7 TRBD2 TRBV28 .
CASSPAGTGAGDEQFF TGTGCCAGCAGCCCCGCCGGGACAGGGGCAGGTGATGAGCAGTTCTTC TRBJ2-1 TRBD1 TRBV7-9 .
CASSFRQGFSNQPQHF TGTGCCAGCAGTTTCCGACAGGGGTTTAGCAATCAGCCCCAGCATTTT TRBJ1-5 TRBD1 TRBV28 .
CASSDGLAGAYNEQFF TGTGCCAGCAGCGATGGACTAGCGGGAGCATACAATGAGCAGTTCTTC TRBJ2-1 TRBD2 TRBV5-6 .
CASSQDTRFSDTQYF TGCGCCAGCAGCCAAGATACAAGATTTTCGGATACGCAGTATTTT TRBJ2-3 . TRBV4-3 .
CASSLPTGATRNEQFF TGTGCCAGTAGTCTACCGACAGGGGCCACTAGGAATGAGCAGTTCTTC TRBJ2-1 TRBD1 TRBV19 few
CASSSGAGGPYNEQFF TGTGCCAGCAGTTCAGGAGCGGGAGGCCCCTACAATGAGCAGTTCTTC TRBJ2-1 TRBD2 TRBV7-9 .
CASRPPGQGLMNTEAFF TGTGCCAGTAGGCCTCCGGGACAGGGGTTGATGAACACTGAAGCTTTCTTT TRBJ1-1 TRBD1 TRBV19 once
CASSLATGMNTGELFF TGTGCCAGCAGCTTGGCGACTGGAATGAACACCGGGGAGCTGTTTTTT TRBJ2-2 . TRBV5-4 .
CASSQGRSSYNEQFF TGTGCCAGCAGCCAGGGCCGCAGCTCCTACAATGAGCAGTTCTTC TRBJ2-1 . TRBV7-2 .
CSVEEVAAEQFF TGCAGCGTTGAAGAGGTCGCGGCAGAGCAGTTCTTC TRBJ2-1 . TRBV29-1 few
CASITASGDTGELFF TGTGCCAGTATAACGGCGAGCGGAGACACCGGGGAGCTGTTTTTT TRBJ2-2 . TRBV19 once
CASRSGGGTEAFF TGTGCCAGCAGGTCGGGGGGAGGCACTGAAGCTTTCTTT TRBJ1-1 . TRBV28 .
CASSLGPSGGSFF TGTGCCAGCAGCTTAGGACCCAGCGGAGGAAGCTTCTTC TRBJ2-1 . TRBV7-6 .
CASSLTGELFF TGTGCCAGCAGCCTCACCGGGGAGCTGTTTTTT TRBJ2-2 . TRBV2 .
CASSLEEGFGDGYTF TGCGCCAGCAGCTTGGAAGAGGGCTTCGGGGATGGCTACACCTTC TRBJ1-2 . TRBV5-1 once
CASSQGTGVFTEAFF TGTGCCAGCAGCCAAGGGACAGGGGTGTTCACTGAAGCTTTCTTT TRBJ1-1 TRBD1 TRBV14 .
CASSLDYEQYF TGTGCCAGCAGCCTAGACTACGAGCAGTACTTC TRBJ2-7 . TRBV2 .
CASTTLSGRNTGELFF TGCGCCAGCACCACCCTTAGCGGGAGAAACACCGGGGAGCTGTTTTTT TRBJ2-2 TRBD2 TRBV10-2 .
CASSGRGTEAFF TGTGCCAGCAGTGGACGAGGCACTGAAGCTTTCTTT TRBJ1-1 . TRBV25-1 few
CASSLAGLPTEAFF TGTGCCAGCAGCTTGGCTGGGCTCCCCACTGAAGCTTTCTTT TRBJ1-1 . TRBV5-5 .
CASGHSNQPQHF TGTGCCAGCGGACACAGCAATCAGCCCCAGCATTTT TRBJ1-5 . TRBV6-1 .
CASSLRGSPSYGYTF TGCGCCAGCAGCTTGAGGGGGTCCCCTTCATATGGCTACACCTTC TRBJ1-2 . TRBV5-1 .
CASSRSDRGPYEQYF TGTGCCAGCTCACGTTCCGACAGGGGGCCCTACGAGCAGTACTTC TRBJ2-7 TRBD1 TRBV18 .
CASSMAGDTQYF TGTGCCAGTAGTATGGCGGGAGATACGCAGTATTTT TRBJ2-3 . TRBV19 .
CASSLGSGQKVFSGELFF TGTGCCAGCAGCTTAGGATCTGGCCAGAAAGTTTTTTCCGGGGAGCTGTTTTTT TRBJ2-2 . TRBV11-3 .
CASSLSGNSYNEQFF TGTGCCAGCAGCCTGAGCGGGAACTCCTACAATGAGCAGTTCTTC TRBJ2-1 TRBD2 TRBV9 .
CASSLDDRYYTDTQYF TGTGCCAGCAGCTTAGATGACAGGTACTACACAGATACGCAGTATTTT TRBJ2-3 . TRBV11-2 .
CASSPRWGLAKNIQYF TGCGCCAGCAGCCCCAGGTGGGGCTTAGCCAAAAACATTCAGTACTTC TRBJ2-4 . TRBV10-1 few
CASSQGVTDPLTYEQYF TGCGCCAGCAGCCAAGGGGTCACCGACCCACTAACCTACGAGCAGTACTTC TRBJ2-7 . TRBV4-1 .
CASSRQAGGYNEQFF TGTGCCAGCAGCCGACAAGCGGGAGGATACAATGAGCAGTTCTTC TRBJ2-1 TRBD2 TRBV7-3 .
CASSRDSRGADTQYF TGTGCCAGCAGCCGGGACTCCAGAGGGGCAGATACGCAGTATTTT TRBJ2-3 . TRBV5-8 .
CASSQETGLASGANVLTF TGCGCCAGCAGCCAAGAAACCGGACTGGCCTCTGGGGCCAACGTCCTGACTTTC TRBJ2-6 . TRBV4-3 few
CAWSLTLGQVETQYF TGTGCCTGGAGTCTGACCCTGGGACAGGTAGAGACCCAGTACTTC TRBJ2-5 TRBD1 TRBV30 .
CASSSRTGNGYTF TGTGCCAGCAGTAGTAGGACAGGGAATGGCTACACCTTC TRBJ1-2 TRBD1 TRBV27 .
CASSQTGTGGYNEQFF TGTGCCAGCAGCCAAACCGGGACAGGGGGGTACAATGAGCAGTTCTTC TRBJ2-1 TRBD1 TRBV7-2 .
CASSPSRGYEQYF TGTGCCAGCTCACCTTCCAGGGGGTACGAGCAGTACTTC TRBJ2-7 TRBD1 TRBV18 .
CASSPLNKNIPVQYF TGTGCCAGCAGTCCCTTGAACAAAAACATTCCCGTTCAGTACTTC TRBJ2-4 . TRBV28 .
CASSLGNSGYGYTF TGTGCCAGCAGCTTGGGGAACTCGGGCTATGGCTACACCTTC TRBJ1-2 . TRBV5-4 .
CASKGQEYNEQFF TGTGCCAGCAAAGGACAGGAATACAATGAGCAGTTCTTC TRBJ2-1 TRBD1 TRBV2 medium-sized
CASDTGGTVNQPQHF TGTGCCAGCGATACAGGGGGCACCGTTAATCAGCCCCAGCATTTT TRBJ1-5 TRBD1 TRBV7-2 .